The 20 T cell receptor beta chains presented below share a single source sample, sequenced in a study of blood T cells in healthy people across ages (dated by TCRdb to the mid-2010s). The method behind the library was 5' RACE. TCRdb shows the sequencer as Illumina HiSeq 2500. A second PCR of roughly 7 to 12 cycles was performed with a sample-barcoded 5' primer and a J-beta primer mix. TCRdb cleaned the public reads at Q25 with fastp, built clones with MiXCR and kept in-frame beta chains. Duplicate CDR3 protein sequences are folded into a single record with the most common DNA and genes. The sample yields about 640,000 distinct CDR3 sequences; 35% to 50% were counted once. Approximately 31% of the sample lies in the top ten. The sequenced material came from blood. These receptors came from an older man in good health.

V and J are TRBV28 and TRBJ2-7; D possibly corresponds to TRBD2 (5 bases). Germline-derived CDR1 and CDR2 are MDHEN and SYDVKM. V shed 2 bases and J shed 0 bases, with 11 bases lying between them. The CDR3 is 15 residues long. The chain's CDR3 is CASSLITGFSYEQYF. The CDR3, as DNA: TGTGCCAGCAGTTTAATAACGGGATTCTCCTACGAGCAGTACTTC.

In DNA form, the CDR3 reads TGTGCCAGCAGCTTCTCTACGGGCGGAGCTAGCACAGATACGCAGTATTTT. Translated, it gives CASSFSTGGASTDTQYF. This chain connects TRBV7-8 to TRBJ2-3; D not resolved. This CDR3 has 17 residues. In germline, CDR1 is SGHVS, CDR2 FQNEAQ. With 3 bases removed from V and 0 bases from J, the gap between germline ends came to 16 bases.

The rearrangement links TRBV6-6 to TRBJ2-7, with 13 bases identical to TRBD2. The J call is doubtful: the DNA matches TRBJ2-5 better. Germline CDR1 is MNHNY and CDR2 is SVGAGI (reference sequence). This CDR3 has 17 amino acids. CDR3 coding DNA: TGTGCCAGCAGTCAAAGACTAGCGGGAGGCGGTGGAGAGACCCAGTACTTC. This encodes CASSQRLAGGGGETQYF.

The CDR3 DNA sequence: TGCGCCAGCAGCGTCTCGACTAGCGGGGGGACCTCCTACGAGCAGTACTTC. It translates to CASSVSTSGGTSYEQYF. The chain combines TRBV5-1 with TRBJ2-7; the match to TRBD2 covers 13 bases. The CDR3 is 17 residues long. Germline V lookup: CDR1 SGHRS, CDR2 YFSETQ. V shed 4 bases and J 0 bases; nucleotides not matched to a gene: 7.

The chain recombines TRBV6-5 with TRBJ1-2; 8 bases map to TRBD1. The CDR3 spans 14 residues. Germline CDR1 and CDR2: MNHEY and SVGAGI. The trim removed 5 bases at V and 8 bases at J, leaving 10 bases unmatched. CDR3 region: CASSSHSGGYGYTF. CDR3 nucleotide sequence: TGTGCCAGCAGTAGTCATTCAGGGGGCTACGGCTACACCTTC.

This clonotype was seen only a few times. The chain couples TRBV4-1 to TRBJ1-1, with 8 positions matching TRBD1. The CDR3 loop spans 15 amino acids. After removal of 2 bases from V and 1 base from J, the junction contained 3 bases not matched to a gene. Looked up from germline, CDR1 is MGHRA and CDR2 is YSYEKL. CDR3 amino acids: CASSQSTGGNTEAFF. CDR3 sequence (DNA): TGCGCCAGCAGCCAATCCACAGGGGGGAACACTGAAGCTTTCTTT.

In this sample, this clonotype turned up a few times. This sequence joins TRBV7-2 and TRBJ2-7; no definite D call. Germline V gives CDR1 SGHTA, CDR2 FQGNSA. Trimming stripped 9 bases from V and 0 bases from J, with 12 bases between. The CDR3 length is 13 residues. The CDR3 DNA reads as TGTGCCAGTCTTGGGCAGAACTCCTACGAGCAGTACTTC. It is translated as CASLGQNSYEQYF.

This chain links TRBV20-1 with TRBJ2-1; TRBD1 is a possible D gene (6 bases). Trimming removed 0 bases at V and 1 base at J, with 10 bases between. CDR1 DFQATT and CDR2 SNEGSKA come from the germline V gene (reference sequence). This CDR3 comprises 15 residues. The CDR3 DNA reads TGCAGTGCTAGAGAACCCAGGGGTTCCTACAATGAGCAGTTCTTC. Protein sequence: CSAREPRGSYNEQFF.

V gene TRBV6-6 combines with J gene TRBJ1-1, with 7 nucleotides matching TRBD1. With V trimmed by 2 bases and J by 1 base, 10 bases remained unmatched. This CDR3 has 17 residues. CDR1 is MNHNY, CDR2 SVGAGI, per germline (reference sequence). CDR3 sequence (DNA): TGTGCCAGCAGTTACCCCCAGGGGGGTGGACGGAACACTGAAGCTTTCTTT. It codes for CASSYPQGGGRNTEAFF.

As to this clonotype: The junction does not match germline at one end; this may be a read error. The chain employs TRBV4-2 and TRBJ2-2; no reliable D call. The CDR3 length is 15 residues. CDR1 is LGHNA, CDR2 YNFKEQ, per germline. CDR3 nucleotides: TGTGCCAGCAGCCAAGACGTAGGCAACACCGAGGAGCTGTTTTTT. It codes for CASSQDVGNTEELFF.

The V and J genes are TRBV28 and TRBJ2-7, with 8 bases fitting TRBD2. The CDR3 consists of 15 residues. Looked up from germline, CDR1 is MDHEN and CDR2 is SYDVKM. Trimming removed 7 bases from V and 7 bases from J; junction bases left unmatched: 15. The DNA of the CDR3 is TGTGCCAGCACCATAGCGGGAACGGGGGGGGGTGAGCAGTACTTC. Its protein is CASTIAGTGGGEQYF.

This clonotype was counted a few times. This sequence joins TRBV7-2 and TRBJ2-2; 8 nucleotides agree with TRBD2. The germline gives CDR1 SGHTA, CDR2 FQGNSA. The CDR3 sequence is 17 residues long. Losses at the gene ends were 2 bases for V and 4 bases for J; bases not matched to a gene: 9. CDR3 loop: CASSLNGGARRTGELFF. CDR3 sequence (DNA): TGTGCCAGCAGCTTAAACGGGGGGGCCCGGCGCACCGGGGAGCTGTTTTTT.

On this clonotype itself: A much larger clone lies a single base off, so this may be a read error. The rearrangement joins TRBV7-6 to TRBJ2-5; D is tentatively TRBD1 or TRBD2 (5 bases each). This CDR3 contains 16 residues. Per the germline V gene, CDR1 is SGHVS and CDR2 is FNYEAQ. The V gene lost 0 bases and the J gene lost 5 bases, with 16 bases spanning the gap. CDR3 DNA sequence: TGTGCCAGCAGCTTAGCGCCGGGACGAGGCGGGGAGACCCAGTACTTC. This codes for CASSLAPGRGGETQYF.

This clonotype has at least ten counts. The J gene is TRBJ2-2, the V gene TRBV5-1, with 7 positions matching TRBD1. This CDR3 has 14 amino acids. In germline, CDR1 is SGHRS, CDR2 YFSETQ. V gave up 7 bases and J gave up 4 bases; unmatched junction bases: 7. The CDR3 nucleotides read TGCGCCAGCTCGGACAGGACCGGCACCGGGGAGCTGTTTTTT. It translates to CASSDRTGTGELFF.

With regard to this clonotype: A much larger clone sits a single nucleotide away, making a read error possible. The chain recombines TRBV4-2 with TRBJ2-4; D unclear. Trimming took off 1 base at V and 4 bases at J, with 17 bases between the two ends. This CDR3 is built from 17 residues. CDR1 and CDR2 from the germline V gene are LGHNA and YNFKEQ. This chain's CDR3 is CASSQVNTYHSKNIQYF. CDR3 in DNA: TGTGCCAGCAGCCAAGTGAATACATATCATAGTAAAAACATTCAGTACTTC.

A few counts support this clonotype. The J gene is TRBJ2-3, the V gene TRBV4-2, with D possibly matching TRBD1 (5 bases). The V gene lost 0 bases and the J gene lost 6 bases, with 16 bases spanning the gap. This CDR3 comprises 16 residues. Germline V CDR1 and CDR2: LGHNA, YNFKEQ. The CDR3 bases are TGTGCCAGCAGCCAAGAAAGGGGCTCCGCCCGGGATACGCAGTATTTT. The encoded protein is CASSQERGSARDTQYF.

This sequence joins TRBV7-3 and TRBJ2-5, with D unclear. The ends were cut back, 4 bases at V and 5 bases at J, with 17 bases in the middle. Germline-derived CDR1 and CDR2 are SGHTA and FQGTGA. This CDR3 region has 15 residues. Here the CDR3 reads CASSSDPSRSETQYF. CDR3 DNA: TGTGCCAGCAGCTCTGACCCCAGTCGGTCCGAGACCCAGTACTTC.

The J gene is TRBJ2-7, the V gene TRBV6-2 or TRBV6-3; 10 bases are a match to TRBD1. Germline V gene sequence: CDR1 MNHEY, CDR2 SVGEGT. The CDR3 is made up of 15 amino acids. The trim removed 8 bases at V and 4 bases at J, leaving 11 bases unmatched. CDR3 coding DNA: TGTGCCAGCGTCCGCACCGGGACAGGGGATTACGAGCAGTACTTC. It encodes CASVRTGTGDYEQYF.

This clonotype was seen more than once but under ten times. The chain employs TRBV20-1 and TRBJ2-5; TRBD2 agrees at 7 bases. Germline values: CDR1 DFQATT, CDR2 SNEGSKA (reference sequence). This CDR3 region has 12 residues. Unmatched junction bases numbered 5, after V lost 5 bases and J lost 5 bases. The CDR3, as DNA: TGCAGTGCTCCTGGACTAGATGAGACCCAGTACTTC. Encoded protein: CSAPGLDETQYF.

The V and J genes are TRBV14 and TRBJ2-5; D is unresolved. The J call could be wrong; TRBJ2-7 is a better fit for the DNA end. The CDR3 is 14 amino acids. CDR1 is SGHDN and CDR2 is FVKESK in the germline V gene. The CDR3, as DNA: TGTGCCAGCAGCCTCATGAGCCAGTTCTACGAGCAGTACTTC. Encoded protein: CASSLMSQFYEQYF.